Each of the 5 T cell receptor beta chains below was sequenced from the same sample in a study of control samples from healthy donors and cancer patients. The assay was immunoSEQ multiplex PCR, and TCRdb's table has in-frame clones only and misses some. The sample contains about 140,000 clones, 91% of which appear only once. Sequencing was done on a sample of blood. The receptors stem from a man under 40 in good health.

The genes are TRBV28 and TRBJ1-2, with D hard to call. The V and J ends lost 2 bases and 7 bases respectively, with 8 bases between them. This CDR3 region has 12 residues. CDR1 MDHEN and CDR2 SYDVKM come from the germline V gene. Here the CDR3 reads CASSLPGGGYTF. CDR3 DNA sequence: TGTGCCAGCAGTTTACCAGGTGGTGGCTACACCTTC.

The table lists this clone with a few counts. J is TRBJ1-2 and V is TRBV12-5, with D perhaps TRBD1 (6 bases). The CDR3 spans 13 residues. Germline-derived CDR1 and CDR2 are LGHNT and FRNRAP. V gave up 5 bases and J gave up 6 bases, with 13 bases separating them. The CDR3 DNA reads as TGTGCTAGTGGTCCCCGAGGGGGGAATGGCTACACCTTC. It yields the protein CASGPRGGNGYTF.

The chain combines TRBV11-2 with TRBJ1-2; TRBD1 matches 7 bases. Trimming cost V 1 base and J 4 bases; bases outside gene matches: 9. Germline-derived CDR1 and CDR2 are SGHAT and FQNNGV. The CDR3 loop spans 16 amino acids. The CDR3 reads CASSLGARQGVYGYTF. The CDR3 bases are TGTGCCAGCAGCTTAGGAGCTCGACAGGGTGTCTATGGCTACACCTTC.

This clone was observed a single time. The gene calls are TRBV9 and TRBJ1-2; the D is unclear. CDR3 size: 13 residues. In germline, CDR1 is SGDLS, CDR2 YYNGEE. Trimming cost V 2 bases and J 2 bases, with 7 bases left between them. The CDR3 spells CASSVDTNYGYTF. In DNA, the CDR3 is TGTGCCAGCAGCGTCGACACAAACTATGGCTACACCTTC.

The rearrangement joins TRBV9 to TRBJ2-7, with 11 bases lining up with TRBD1. Germline values: CDR1 SGDLS, CDR2 YYNGEE. CDR3 length: 15 residues. With 2 bases clipped from V and 6 bases from J, the junction kept 7 bases outside the gene matches. CDR3 sequence reads: CASSVRGQGDGEQYF. The CDR3 DNA follows: TGTGCCAGCAGCGTCCGGGGACAGGGGGATGGCGAGCAGTACTTC.